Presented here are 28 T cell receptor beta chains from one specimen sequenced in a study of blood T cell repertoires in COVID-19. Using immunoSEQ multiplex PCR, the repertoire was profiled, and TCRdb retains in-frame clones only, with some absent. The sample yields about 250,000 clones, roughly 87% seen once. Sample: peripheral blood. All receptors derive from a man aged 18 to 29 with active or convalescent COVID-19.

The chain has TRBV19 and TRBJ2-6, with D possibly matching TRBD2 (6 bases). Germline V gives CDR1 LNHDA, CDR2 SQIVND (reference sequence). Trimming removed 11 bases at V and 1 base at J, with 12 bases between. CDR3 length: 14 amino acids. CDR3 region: CASRAGSGANVLTF. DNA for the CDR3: TGTGCCTCCCGGGCGGGGTCTGGGGCCAACGTCCTGACTTTC.

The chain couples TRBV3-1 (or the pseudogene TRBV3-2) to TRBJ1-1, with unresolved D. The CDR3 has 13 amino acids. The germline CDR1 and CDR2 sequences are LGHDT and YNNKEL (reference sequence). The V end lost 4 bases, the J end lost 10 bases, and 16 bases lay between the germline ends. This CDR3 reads CASSRVPSKRAFF. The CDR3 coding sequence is TGTGCCAGCAGCCGAGTCCCCTCCAAAAGAGCTTTCTTT.

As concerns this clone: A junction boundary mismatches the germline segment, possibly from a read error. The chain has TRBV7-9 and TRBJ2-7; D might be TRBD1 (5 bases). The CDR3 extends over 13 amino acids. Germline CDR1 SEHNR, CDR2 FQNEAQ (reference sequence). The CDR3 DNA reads TGTGCCAGCAGCCCTGGGGCACCCTACGCGCAGTACTTC. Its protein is CASSPGAPYAQYF.

The CDR3 bases are TGTGCCAGCAGCTCCCGGGCGAACACCGGGGAGCTGTTTTTT. It encodes CASSSRANTGELFF. The chain carries TRBV7-9 and TRBJ2-2; D is unclear. V lost 4 bases, J lost 0 bases, and 6 bases lay in between. Germline V gene data show CDR1 as SEHNR and CDR2 as FQNEAQ (reference sequence). The CDR3 loop spans 14 amino acids.

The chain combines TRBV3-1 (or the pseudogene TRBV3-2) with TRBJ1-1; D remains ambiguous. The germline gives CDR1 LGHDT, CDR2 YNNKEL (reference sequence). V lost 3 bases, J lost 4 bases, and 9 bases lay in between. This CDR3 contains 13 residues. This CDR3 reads CASSQGGFTEAFF. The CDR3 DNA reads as TGTGCCAGCAGCCAGGGAGGGTTCACTGAAGCTTTCTTT.

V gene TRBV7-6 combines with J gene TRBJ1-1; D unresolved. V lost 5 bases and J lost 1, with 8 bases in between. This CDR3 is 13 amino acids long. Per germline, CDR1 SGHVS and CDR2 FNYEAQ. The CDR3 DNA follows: TGTGCCAGCAGCCAATATAGGAACACTGAAGCTTTCTTT. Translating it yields CASSQYRNTEAFF.

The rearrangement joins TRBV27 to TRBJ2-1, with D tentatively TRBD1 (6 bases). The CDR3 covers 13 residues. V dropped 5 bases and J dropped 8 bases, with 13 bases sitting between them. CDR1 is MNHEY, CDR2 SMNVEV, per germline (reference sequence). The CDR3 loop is CASSNKQGYEQFF. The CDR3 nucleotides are TGTGCCAGCAGTAACAAACAGGGCTATGAGCAGTTCTTC.

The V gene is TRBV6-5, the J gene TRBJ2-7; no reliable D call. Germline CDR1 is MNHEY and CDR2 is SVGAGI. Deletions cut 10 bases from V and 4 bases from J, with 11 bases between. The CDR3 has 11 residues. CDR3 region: CATQTAYEQYF. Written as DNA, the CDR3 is TGTGCCACCCAAACAGCTTACGAGCAGTACTTC.

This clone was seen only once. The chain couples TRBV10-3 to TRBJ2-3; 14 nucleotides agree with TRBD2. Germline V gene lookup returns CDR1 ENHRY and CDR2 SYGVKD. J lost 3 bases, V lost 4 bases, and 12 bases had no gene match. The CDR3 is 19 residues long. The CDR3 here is CAISGYLTSGRVGTDTQYF. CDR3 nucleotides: TGTGCCATCAGTGGATACCTGACTAGCGGGAGGGTTGGGACAGATACGCAGTATTTT.

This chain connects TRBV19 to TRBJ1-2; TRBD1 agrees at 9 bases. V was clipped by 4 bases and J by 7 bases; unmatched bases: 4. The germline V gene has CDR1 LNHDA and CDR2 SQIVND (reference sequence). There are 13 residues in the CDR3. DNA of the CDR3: TGTGCCAGTAGTACGCCGGGACAGGGTGGCTACACCTTC. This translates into CASSTPGQGGYTF.

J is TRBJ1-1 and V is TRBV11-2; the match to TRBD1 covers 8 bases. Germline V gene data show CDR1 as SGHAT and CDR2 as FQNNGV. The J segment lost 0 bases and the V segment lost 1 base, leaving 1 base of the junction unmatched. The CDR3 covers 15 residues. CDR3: CASSLGDRMNTEAFF. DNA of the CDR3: TGTGCCAGCAGCTTAGGGGACAGGATGAACACTGAAGCTTTCTTT.

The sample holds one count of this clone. Written as DNA, the CDR3 is TGTGCCAGCAGCGTAGCCGGGAGCGGGGGATTTGCGGAGACCCAGTACTTC. Residues: CASSVAGSGGFAETQYF. The chain carries TRBV9 and TRBJ2-5; 8 nucleotides match TRBD2. The germline gives CDR1 SGDLS, CDR2 YYNGEE. The CDR3 extends over 17 amino acids. V was pared by 0 bases and J by 5 bases, with 12 bases of the junction left unmatched.

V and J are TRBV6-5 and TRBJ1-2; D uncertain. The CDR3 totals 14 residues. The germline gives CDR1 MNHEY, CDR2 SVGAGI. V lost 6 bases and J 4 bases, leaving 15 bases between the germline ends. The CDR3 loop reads CASRLGGKPYGYTF. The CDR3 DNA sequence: TGTGCCAGCAGATTGGGCGGGAAACCCTATGGCTACACCTTC.

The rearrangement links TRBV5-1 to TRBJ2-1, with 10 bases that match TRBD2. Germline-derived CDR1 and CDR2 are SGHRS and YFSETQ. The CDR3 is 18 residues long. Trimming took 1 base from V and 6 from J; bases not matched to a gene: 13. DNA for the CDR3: TGCGCCAGCAGCTTGCAACCAACGGGGACTAGCGTGGGCAATGAGCAGTTCTTC. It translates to CASSLQPTGTSVGNEQFF.

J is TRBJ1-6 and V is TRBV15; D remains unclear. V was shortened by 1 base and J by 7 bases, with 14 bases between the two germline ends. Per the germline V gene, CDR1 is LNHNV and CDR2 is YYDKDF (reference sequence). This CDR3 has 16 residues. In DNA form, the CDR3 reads TGTGCCACCAGCAGAGCAGGCGCGAAGCGGAATTCACCCCTCCACTTT. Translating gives CATSRAGAKRNSPLHF.

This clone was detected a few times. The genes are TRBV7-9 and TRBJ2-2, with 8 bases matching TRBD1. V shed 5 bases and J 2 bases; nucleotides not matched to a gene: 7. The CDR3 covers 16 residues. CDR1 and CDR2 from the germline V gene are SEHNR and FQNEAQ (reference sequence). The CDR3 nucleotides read TGTGCCAGCAGCCCGGGGACAGGAATAAACACCGGGGAGCTGTTTTTT. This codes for CASSPGTGINTGELFF.

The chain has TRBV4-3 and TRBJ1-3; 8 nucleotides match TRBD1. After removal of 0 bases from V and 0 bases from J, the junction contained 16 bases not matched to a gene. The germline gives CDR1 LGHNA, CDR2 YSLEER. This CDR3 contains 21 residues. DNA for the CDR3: TGCGCCAGCAGCCAAGAGTATCCCTTTGGGACAGGACAGAACTCTGGAAACACCATATATTTT. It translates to CASSQEYPFGTGQNSGNTIYF.

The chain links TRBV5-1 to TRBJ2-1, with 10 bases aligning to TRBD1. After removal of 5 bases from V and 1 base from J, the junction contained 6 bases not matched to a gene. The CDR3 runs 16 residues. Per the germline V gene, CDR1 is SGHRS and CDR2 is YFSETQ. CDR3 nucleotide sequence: TGCGCCAGCAGACTGACAGGGGGCGTTTCCTACAATGAGCAGTTCTTC. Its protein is CASRLTGGVSYNEQFF.

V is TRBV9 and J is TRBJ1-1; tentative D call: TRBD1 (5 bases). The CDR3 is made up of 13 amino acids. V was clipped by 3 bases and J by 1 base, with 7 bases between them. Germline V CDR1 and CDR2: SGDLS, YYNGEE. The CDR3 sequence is CASSGRGNTEAFF. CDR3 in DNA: TGTGCCAGCAGCGGGAGGGGGAACACTGAAGCTTTCTTT.

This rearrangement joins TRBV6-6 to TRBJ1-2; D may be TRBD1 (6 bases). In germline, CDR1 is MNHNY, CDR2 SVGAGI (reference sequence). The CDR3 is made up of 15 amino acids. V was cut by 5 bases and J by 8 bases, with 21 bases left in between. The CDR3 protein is CASSHPRGTFEGYTF. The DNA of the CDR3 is TGTGCCAGCAGTCACCCCAGGGGTACCTTTGAGGGCTACACCTTC.

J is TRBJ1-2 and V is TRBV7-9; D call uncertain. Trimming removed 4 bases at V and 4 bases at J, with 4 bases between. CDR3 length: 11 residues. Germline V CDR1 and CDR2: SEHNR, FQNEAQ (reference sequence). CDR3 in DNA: TGTGCCAGCAGCTCAGTCTATGGCTACACCTTC. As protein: CASSSVYGYTF.

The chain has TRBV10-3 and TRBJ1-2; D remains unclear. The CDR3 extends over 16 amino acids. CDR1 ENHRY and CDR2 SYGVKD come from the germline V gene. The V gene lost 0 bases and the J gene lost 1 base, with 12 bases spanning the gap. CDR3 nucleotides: TGTGCCATCAGTGAGTCGTTGCAGCTAGATAACTATGGCTACACCTTC. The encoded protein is CAISESLQLDNYGYTF.

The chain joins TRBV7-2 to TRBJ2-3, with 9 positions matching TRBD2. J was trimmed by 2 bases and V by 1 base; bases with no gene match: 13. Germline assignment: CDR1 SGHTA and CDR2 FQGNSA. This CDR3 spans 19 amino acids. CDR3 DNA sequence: TGTGCCAGCAGCTTAGGCCTGCGGGGGGCGGGAGGGCCCACAGATACGCAGTATTTT. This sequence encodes CASSLGLRGAGGPTDTQYF.

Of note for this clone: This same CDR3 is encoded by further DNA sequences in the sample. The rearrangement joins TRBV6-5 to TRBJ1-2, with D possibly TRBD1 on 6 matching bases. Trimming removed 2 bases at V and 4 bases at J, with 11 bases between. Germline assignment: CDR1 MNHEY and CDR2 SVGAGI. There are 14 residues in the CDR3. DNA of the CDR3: TGTGCCAGCAGTTACGGAGGACAGCCCTATGGCTACACCTTC. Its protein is CASSYGGQPYGYTF.

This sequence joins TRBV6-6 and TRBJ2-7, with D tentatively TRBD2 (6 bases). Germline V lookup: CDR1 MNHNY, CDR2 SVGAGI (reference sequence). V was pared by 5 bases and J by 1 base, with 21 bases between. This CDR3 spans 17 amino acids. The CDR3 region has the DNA TGTGCCAGCAGTCACCCGCGGGACGCCCTGAGGTCCTACGAGCAGTACTTC. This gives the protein CASSHPRDALRSYEQYF.

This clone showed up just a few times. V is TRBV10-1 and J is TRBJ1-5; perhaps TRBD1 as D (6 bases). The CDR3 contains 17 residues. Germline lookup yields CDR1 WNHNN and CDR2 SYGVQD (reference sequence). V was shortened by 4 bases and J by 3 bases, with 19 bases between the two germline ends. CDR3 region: CASSATGWGGNNQPQHF. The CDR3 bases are TGCGCCAGCAGTGCCACAGGGTGGGGGGGCAACAATCAGCCCCAGCATTTT.

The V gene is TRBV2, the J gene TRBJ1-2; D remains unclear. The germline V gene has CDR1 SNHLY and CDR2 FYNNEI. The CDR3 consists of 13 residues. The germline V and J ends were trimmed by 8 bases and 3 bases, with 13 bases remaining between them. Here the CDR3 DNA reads TGTGCCAGCCTTCAAACGGTAGACTATGGCTACACCTTC. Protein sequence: CASLQTVDYGYTF.

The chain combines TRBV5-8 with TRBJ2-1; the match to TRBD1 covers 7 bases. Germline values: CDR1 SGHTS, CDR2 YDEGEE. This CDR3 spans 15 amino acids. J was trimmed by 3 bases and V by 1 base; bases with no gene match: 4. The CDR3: CASSLRQGVYNEQFF. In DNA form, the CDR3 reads TGTGCCAGCAGCTTGAGGCAGGGGGTCTACAATGAGCAGTTCTTC.